A selection of T cell receptor beta chains follows, all from one sample in a study of CD4+ T cells in melanoma. Data came from immunoSEQ multiplex PCR; TCRdb stores just in-frame clones and leaves some out. The sample yields 9,900 or so clones, around 84% seen once. The material sequenced was cells from a culture (not recorded whether cultured in vitro). The receptors shown here come from a human donor with melanoma. CDR3s include the opening cysteine and the closing phenylalanine or tryptophan. The D gene is left open where the match is weak. Only some rows state a clone size, as once, few, many or a class for expanded clones.

CDR3 protein	CDR3 DNA	CDR3 length	clone size	J gene	D gene	V gene
CASSSQGSREKLFF	TGTGCCAGCAGTTCCCAGGGATCCCGTGAAAAACTGTTTTTT	14	-	TRBJ1-4	-	TRBV27
CASSFEGASVYEQYF	TGTGCCAGCAGCTTCGAGGGGGCTTCGGTCTACGAGCAGTACTTC	15	-	TRBJ2-7	TRBD1	TRBV7-9
CASSSDGNTGELFF	TGCGCCAGCAGCTCCGACGGGAACACCGGGGAGCTGTTTTTT	14	-	TRBJ2-2	-	TRBV5-1
CASRTSKTQYF	TGTGCCAGCAGAACCTCGAAGACCCAGTACTTC	11	-	TRBJ2-5	-	TRBV12-3/TRBV12-4
CSVLRHEQDSGYF	TGCAGCGTTCTACGCCATGAGCAGGACTCAGGTTATTTT	13	-	TRBJ2-3	-	TRBV29-1
CASSDEYGVIPVYNEQFF	TGCGCCAGCAGTGACGAGTACGGAGTCATCCCCGTATACAATGAGCAGTTCTTC	18	once	TRBJ2-1	-	TRBV10-2
CASSFARGANEQFF	TGTGCCAGCAGCTTCGCCAGGGGGGCCAATGAGCAGTTCTTC	14	-	TRBJ2-1	-	TRBV11-1
CASSEGWPRSSYNEQFF	TGTGCCAGCAGTGAAGGGTGGCCAAGAAGCTCCTACAATGAGCAGTTCTTC	17	-	TRBJ2-1	-	TRBV6-1
CASSPRGDPYEQYF	TGTGCCAGCAGCCCCCGGGGCGATCCCTACGAGCAGTACTTC	14	-	TRBJ2-7	-	TRBV7-9
CASSFRSGRGGTEAFF	TGTGCCAGCAGCTTTCGGTCGGGAAGAGGTGGCACTGAAGCTTTCTTT	16	-	TRBJ1-1	-	TRBV11-2
CASSLGDRGHEQYF	TGTGCCAGCAGCTTAGGGGACAGGGGGCACGAGCAGTACTTC	14	-	TRBJ2-7	TRBD1	TRBV11-2
CASSLSETNQPQHF	TGTGCCAGCAGCTTATCAGAGACGAATCAGCCCCAGCATTTT	14	-	TRBJ1-5	-	TRBV7-8
CASSGQTGGNEQFF	TGTGCCAGCTCGGGTCAGACTGGGGGGAATGAGCAGTTCTTC	14	once	TRBJ2-1	-	TRBV18
CASSPQTIQSSGNTIYF	TGTGCCAGCTCACCGCAGACGATACAGAGCTCTGGAAACACCATATATTTT	17	few	TRBJ1-3	-	TRBV18
CASSFLGEAQPQHF	TGTGCCAGCAGCTTCTTAGGGGAGGCTCAGCCCCAGCATTTT	14	-	TRBJ1-5	-	TRBV7-8
CSVVRSNYGYTF	TGCAGCGTTGTACGGAGTAACTATGGCTACACCTTC	12	-	TRBJ1-2	-	TRBV29-1
CASSYGGWAEAFF	TGTGCCAGCAGTTACGGGGGGTGGGCTGAAGCTTTCTTT	13	-	TRBJ1-1	-	TRBV6-2/TRBV6-3
CASSLTGQGSYGYTF	TGTGCCAGCAGCTTGACGGGACAGGGTTCCTATGGCTACACCTTT	15	once	TRBJ1-2	TRBD1	TRBV5-5
CASSLSTGSFDEQYF	TGTGCCAGTAGTTTATCGACAGGCTCCTTTGACGAGCAGTACTTC	15	-	TRBJ2-7	-	TRBV19
CASSSGPGNTIYF	TGCGCCAGCAGCTCAGGGCCTGGAAACACCATATATTTT	13	-	TRBJ1-3	-	TRBV4-1
CASTSGGYEQYF	TGTGCCAGTACCTCCGGGGGGTACGAGCAGTACTTC	12	once	TRBJ2-7	TRBD2	TRBV19
CASSPLAGGRGAKNIQYF	TGTGCCAGCAGCCCGTTAGCGGGGGGGCGTGGGGCCAAAAACATTCAGTACTTC	18	-	TRBJ2-4	TRBD2	TRBV7-9
CAWSVAGSQPQHF	TGTGCCTGGAGTGTGGCAGGGAGTCAGCCCCAGCATTTT	13	few	TRBJ1-5	-	TRBV30
CASLPRDRGSNEQFF	TGTGCCAGCCTGCCTCGGGACAGGGGTTCGAATGAGCAGTTCTTC	15	-	TRBJ2-1	TRBD1	TRBV7-8
CATRGPLSTDTQYF	TGTGCCACCAGGGGGCCCCTTAGCACAGATACGCAGTATTTT	14	-	TRBJ2-3	-	TRBV24-1
CASTQTPSSYEQYF	TGTGCCAGCACTCAAACACCGAGCTCCTACGAGCAGTACTTC	14	-	TRBJ2-7	-	TRBV7-4
CASSLMWASGGNEQFF	TGCGCCAGCAGCTTGATGTGGGCTAGCGGGGGCAATGAGCAGTTCTTC	16	few	TRBJ2-1	TRBD2	TRBV5-1
CASSRGQSNTEAFF	TGTGCCAGCAGCAGAGGACAGTCGAACACTGAAGCTTTCTTT	14	few	TRBJ1-1	-	TRBV5-6
CASSLTVRGNTGELFF	TGTGCCAGCAGTTTAACGGTCAGGGGGAACACCGGGGAGCTGTTTTTT	16	-	TRBJ2-2	-	TRBV27
CASSIPGNQPQHF	TGTGCCAGTAGTATACCCGGAAATCAGCCCCAGCATTTT	13	-	TRBJ1-5	-	TRBV19
CASEPGLSYEQYF	TGTGCCAGTGAGCCGGGACTTAGTTACGAGCAGTACTTC	13	medium-sized	TRBJ2-7	-	TRBV10-3
CASTWVVSTDTQYF	TGCGCCAGCACTTGGGTAGTTAGCACAGATACGCAGTATTTT	14	-	TRBJ2-3	-	TRBV5-1
CASSEAATNEKLFF	TGTGCCAGCAGTGAAGCAGCCACTAATGAAAAACTGTTTTTT	14	-	TRBJ1-4	-	TRBV6-1
CASSSYGTSEKETQYF	TGTGCCAGCAGCTCTTACGGGACTAGCGAGAAAGAGACCCAGTACTTC	16	-	TRBJ2-5	TRBD2	TRBV11-2
CASSSYTPGQQETQYF	TGCGCCAGCAGCAGCTATACTCCGGGACAGCAAGAGACCCAGTACTTC	16	-	TRBJ2-5	TRBD1	TRBV5-1
CASSFDRTGISYTF	TGTGCCAGCAGCTTTGATCGGACAGGGATAAGCTACACCTTC	14	-	TRBJ1-2	TRBD1	TRBV5-4
CASSQIQGSNGYTF	TGCGCCAGCAGCCAGATACAGGGGTCGAATGGCTACACCTTC	14	-	TRBJ1-2	TRBD1	TRBV5-1
CASSPEGGAYEQYF	TGTGCCAGCTCACCCGAGGGGGGGGCCTACGAGCAGTACTTC	14	-	TRBJ2-7	-	TRBV18
CASSSPHPAEQYF	TGTGCCAGCAGTTCCCCCCATCCCGCCGAGCAGTACTTC	13	-	TRBJ2-7	-	TRBV27
CASSIRAGANVLTF	TGTGCCAGTAGTATAAGGGCTGGGGCCAACGTCCTGACTTTC	14	-	TRBJ2-6	-	TRBV19
CASSRPVTYEQYF	TGTGCCAGCAGCCGGCCAGTCACCTACGAGCAGTACTTC	13	-	TRBJ2-7	-	TRBV2
CASSQDLGTYNSPLHF	TGTGCCAGCAGCCAAGATCTGGGAACCTATAATTCACCCCTCCACTTT	16	-	TRBJ1-6	-	TRBV3-1/TRBV3-2